These 16 T cell receptor beta chains share one sample of origin, sequenced in a study of cytomegalovirus exposure and HLA in healthy donors. The PCR made use of 60 Vbeta and 13 Jbeta primers. The data were produced by immunoSEQ multiplex PCR, yet TCRdb's version contains in-frame clones alone and is incomplete. In the table there are approximately 100,000 clones, about 85% of which are singletons. What was sequenced was PBMCs. The receptor set was obtained from a middle-aged man in good health and CMV-seropositive.

The chain joins TRBV7-2 to TRBJ1-5; no clear D. The ends were cut back, 5 bases at V and 7 bases at J, with 12 bases in the middle. The length of the CDR3 is 13 residues. CDR1 and CDR2 (germline): SGHTA, FQGNSA. This CDR3 is CASSRDPIQPQHF. The CDR3 DNA sequence: TGTGCCAGCAGCAGAGATCCTATACAGCCCCAGCATTTT.

This clone was seen once. The J gene is TRBJ2-7, the V gene TRBV19, with 10 bases identical to TRBD2. Germline CDR1 is LNHDA and CDR2 is SQIVND (reference sequence). The CDR3 contains 13 residues. V was clipped by 7 bases and J by 7 bases; unmatched bases: 7. This CDR3 is CASIPAGGGEQYF. DNA of the CDR3: TGTGCCAGTATCCCAGCGGGAGGGGGGGAGCAGTACTTC.

This rearrangement joins TRBV18 to TRBJ1-6; tentatively, D is TRBD1 (5 bases). V lost 6 bases and J 9 bases, leaving 18 bases between the germline ends. The germline CDR1 and CDR2 sequences are KGHSH and LQKENI. The CDR3 consists of 15 residues. CDR3 sequence: CASSTAPGIGSPLHF. The CDR3 DNA reads as TGTGCCAGCTCCACTGCTCCAGGGATTGGTTCACCCCTCCACTTT.

The gene calls are TRBV7-2 and TRBJ1-2, with D possibly matching TRBD1 (5 bases). The CDR3 loop spans 13 amino acids. The germline V gene has CDR1 SGHTA and CDR2 FQGNSA. V dropped 5 bases and J dropped 4 bases, with 11 bases sitting between them. The chain's CDR3 is CASSVGLRYGYTF. The CDR3 DNA reads as TGTGCCAGCAGCGTGGGACTTCGCTATGGCTACACCTTC.

This chain connects TRBV15 to TRBJ1-2, with 9 bases identical to TRBD1. The germline V gene has CDR1 LNHNV and CDR2 YYDKDF (reference sequence). V was clipped by 1 base and J by 8 bases; unmatched bases: 14. The CDR3 extends over 17 amino acids. DNA of the CDR3: TGTGCCACCAGCAGAGGCGACCTGGCAACGGGACAGGGCGGCTACACCTTC. Translation gives CATSRGDLATGQGGYTF.

This clone was seen once. The V and J genes are TRBV6-7 and TRBJ2-4, with 11 bases lining up with TRBD2. TRBV6-7 carries the ORF label, with uncertain function. The CDR3 extends over 19 amino acids. J was trimmed by 0 bases and V by 8 bases; bases with no gene match: 15. The CDR3 reads CASSLRGLAGGQAKNIQYF. CDR3 DNA sequence: TGTGCCAGCTCTCTACGAGGGCTAGCGGGGGGCCAAGCCAAAAACATTCAGTACTTC.

The J gene is TRBJ1-6, the V gene TRBV2; 11 nucleotides agree with TRBD1. V shed 3 bases and J 7 bases; nucleotides not matched to a gene: 5. The CDR3 loop spans 16 amino acids. From germline, CDR1 is SNHLY and CDR2 FYNNEI. The CDR3 reads CASSDPGTGGNSPLHF. The CDR3 nucleotides read TGTGCCAGCAGTGACCCCGGGACAGGGGGGAATTCACCCCTCCACTTT.

The CDR3 sequence: CASSPQRGQETQYF. CDR3 DNA: TGTGCCAGCTCGCCTCAAAGGGGACAAGAGACCCAGTACTTC. The chain employs TRBV18 and TRBJ2-5, with D possibly TRBD1 on 5 matching bases. Germline-derived CDR1 and CDR2 are KGHSH and LQKENI. CDR3 length: 14 amino acids. V was clipped by 6 bases and J by 2 bases, with 13 bases between them.

The rearrangement joins TRBV7-8 to TRBJ2-1, with D unclear. CDR3 size: 11 residues. Looked up from germline, CDR1 is SGHVS and CDR2 is FQNEAQ. V dropped 5 bases and J dropped 7 bases, with 6 bases sitting between them. The CDR3 protein is CASSISNEQFF. The CDR3 DNA is TGTGCCAGCAGCATCAGTAATGAGCAGTTCTTC.

This clone was detected only once. The chain has TRBV10-3 and TRBJ2-5, with a possible D match to TRBD2 (6 bases). Trimming took 7 bases from V and 2 from J, leaving 23 bases between them. CDR3 size: 17 residues. Per the germline V gene, CDR1 is ENHRY and CDR2 is SYGVKD. The CDR3 sequence: CAIKPGGEWWGQETQYF. As DNA, the CDR3 is TGTGCCATCAAGCCGGGCGGGGAATGGTGGGGGCAAGAGACCCAGTACTTC.

The chain has TRBV19 and TRBJ2-2; D perhaps matches TRBD2 (5 bases). The CDR3 runs to 15 residues. Germline V gene lookup returns CDR1 LNHDA and CDR2 SQIVND (reference sequence). The V end lost 6 bases, the J end lost 1 base, and 12 bases lay between the germline ends. CDR3 protein: CASRRNGENTGELFF. CDR3 coding DNA: TGTGCCAGTAGACGGAACGGGGAGAACACCGGGGAGCTGTTTTTT.

The count of this clone is one. The chain recombines TRBV4-1 with TRBJ2-5, with 8 nucleotides matching TRBD2. CDR3 size: 16 residues. Germline CDR1 MGHRA, CDR2 YSYEKL. The trim removed 5 bases at V and 4 bases at J, leaving 12 bases unmatched. CDR3 amino acids: CASSATGAGAIETQYF. The CDR3, as DNA: TGCGCCAGCAGCGCAACTGGAGCGGGAGCGATAGAGACCCAGTACTTC.

The chain recombines TRBV7-2 with TRBJ2-7; tentatively, D is TRBD2 (5 bases). This CDR3 spans 15 amino acids. Deletions cut 4 bases from V and 2 bases from J, with 15 bases between. Germline assignment: CDR1 SGHTA and CDR2 FQGNSA. The CDR3 is CASSSSRTLTYEQYF. The CDR3 coding sequence is TGTGCCAGCAGCTCCTCGAGGACTCTCACCTACGAGCAGTACTTC.

The chain uses TRBV30 and TRBJ2-7; TRBD2 matches 10 bases. The CDR3 contains 14 residues. V was pared by 1 base and J by 4 bases, with 4 bases of the junction left unmatched. CDR1 and CDR2 from the germline V gene are GTSNPN and SVGIG (reference sequence). CDR3 protein: CAWSGTSGAYEQYF. The DNA for the CDR3 is TGTGCCTGGAGTGGTACTAGCGGGGCTTACGAGCAGTACTTC.

This chain joins TRBV19 and TRBJ1-4, with 7 positions matching TRBD1. CDR1 is LNHDA, CDR2 SQIVND, per germline (reference sequence). CDR3 length: 16 residues. V was clipped by 3 bases and J by 5 bases; unmatched bases: 9. The CDR3: CASSIQRGLRNEKLFF. In DNA, the CDR3 is TGTGCCAGTAGTATCCAGAGGGGGCTTAGGAATGAAAAACTGTTTTTT.

The genes are TRBV5-1 and TRBJ2-5, with D perhaps matching TRBD2 (5 bases). The J call may be incorrect, as the DNA end agrees better with TRBJ2-7. The CDR3 totals 14 residues. The V gene's germline CDR1 is SGHRS and CDR2 YFSETQ. The CDR3 nucleotides are TGCGCCAGCAGCTTGGTAGAGGGTGTCTACGAGCAGTACTTC. Amino acid sequence: CASSLVEGVYEQYF.